These 12 T cell receptor beta chains came from one sample sequenced in a study of monozygotic twins with inflammatory bowel disease. For each CDR3 protein, TCRdb gives one entry from its re-call of the 5' RACE reads, without DNA. The sample totals hundreds of thousands of distinct CDR3 sequences; its top ten clones hold 5.6%. Sequencing was done on a sample of blood. The receptors were gathered from a human donor with ulcerative colitis or Crohn's disease, or a healthy co-twin of an affected twin (not recorded which).

The chain is built from TRBV7-2 and TRBJ2-7; TCRdb calls TRBD1, which cannot be checked without DNA. This CDR3 spans 16 amino acids. Germline V gene data show CDR1 as SGHTA and CDR2 as FQGNSA. CDR3 residues: CASSLAGTVGAYEQYF. The full variable domain, its missing parts supplied by reference TRBV7-2 and TRBJ2-7, is GAGVSQSPSNKVTEKGKDVELRCDPISGHTALYWYRQSLGQGLEFLIYFQGNSAPDKSGLPSDRFSAERTGGSVSTLTIQRTQQEDSAVYLCASSLAGTVGAYEQYFGPGTRLTVT.

V gene TRBV9 combines with J gene TRBJ2-1. This CDR3 has 12 residues. Germline V gene data show CDR1 as SGDLS and CDR2 as YYNGEE. CDR3 loop: CASSVAYNEQFF.

The chain has TRBV15 and TRBJ2-2. The CDR3 loop spans 14 amino acids. The germline V gene encodes CDR1 LNHNV and CDR2 YYDKDF (reference sequence). CDR3 region: CATSSAYPTGELFF.

V usage is TRBV10-3 and J usage is TRBJ2-2; as DNA is missing, the TRBD1 call by TCRdb cannot be tested. The CDR3 totals 14 residues. The germline V gene has CDR1 ENHRY and CDR2 SYGVKD. This CDR3 reads CAISDAGDTGELFF.

The chain is built from TRBV4-3 and TRBJ1-4; TCRdb calls TRBD1, which cannot be checked without DNA. This CDR3 has 16 amino acids. Germline V gene lookup returns CDR1 LGHNA and CDR2 YSLEER. The CDR3 sequence: CASSQELGVANEKLFF.

The chain uses TRBV9 and TRBJ2-1. This CDR3 region has 13 residues. Germline V gives CDR1 SGDLS, CDR2 YYNGEE. CDR3 residues: CASSVQSYNEQFF.

The chain links TRBV30 to TRBJ1-2. This CDR3 has 18 amino acids. Looked up from germline, CDR1 is GTSNPN and CDR2 is SVGIG (reference sequence). The CDR3: CAWSEHLGEVRANYGYTF.

The V and J genes are TRBV18 and TRBJ2-5; TCRdb reports TRBD1, a call that lacks DNA to check it against. This CDR3 comprises 15 residues. In germline, CDR1 is KGHSH, CDR2 LQKENI. The CDR3 loop is CASSQGGGLQETQYF.

The chain uses TRBV28 and TRBJ2-3; TCRdb's D call of TRBD2 is untestable without DNA. Germline CDR1 MDHEN, CDR2 SYDVKM. The CDR3 is made up of 16 amino acids. The CDR3 protein is CASSSIGTSSADTQYF.

The CDR3 sequence: CSADPGLASDTQYF. The chain carries TRBV20-1 and TRBJ2-3; there is no DNA to check the TCRdb D call of TRBD2. The CDR3 extends over 14 amino acids. In germline, CDR1 is DFQATT, CDR2 SNEGSKA (reference sequence).

The rearrangement uses TRBV7-8 and TRBJ2-6; TCRdb returns TRBD1, unconfirmable since there is no DNA. Germline values: CDR1 SGHVS, CDR2 FQNEAQ. The CDR3 totals 16 residues. CDR3 amino acids: CASSLADRTGANVLTF.

CDR3 residues: CASSSGTSGGLLHEQYF. The chain has TRBV5-1 and TRBJ2-7; TCRdb's assignment of TRBD2 cannot be checked, as there is no DNA. Germline lookup yields CDR1 SGHRS and CDR2 YFSETQ. The CDR3 extends over 17 amino acids.